This entry describes one TCR beta chain. Its antigen is as yet unknown. Splitting of each subset's genomic DNA was done evenly across several immunoSEQ plates. Only in-frame clones appear in the TCRdb table, and some are missing; sequencing was by immunoSEQ multiplex PCR. The table has about 2.3 million clones, just under 95% seen once. The sample belongs to a study of shared clonotypes between healthy human individuals. Study-wide background: Aged between 18 and 49, the donors were a couple of women and three men. Study outcomes and limitations: Having only a few donors restricted how much genetic and exposure-history diversity was captured. The sampled material consisted only of blood, and tissue repertoires are likely to differ.

From germline, CDR1 is SGHRS and CDR2 YFSETQ. V was shortened by 4 bases and J by 4 bases, with 14 bases between the two germline ends. The CDR3 has 14 residues. This clonotype was sampled from a young man in good health. Some clones in this sample may be carry-over from other donors' samples. The genes are TRBV5-1 and TRBJ2-5; either TRBD1 or TRBD2 may fit D (6 bases each). Material: naive CD4+ T cells from PBMCs. The subset: CD45RA+ positively selected. The CDR3 DNA is TGCGCCAGCAGCCCGTCCGGGGGCGCAGAGACCCAGTACTTC. It yields the protein CASSPSGGAETQYF.